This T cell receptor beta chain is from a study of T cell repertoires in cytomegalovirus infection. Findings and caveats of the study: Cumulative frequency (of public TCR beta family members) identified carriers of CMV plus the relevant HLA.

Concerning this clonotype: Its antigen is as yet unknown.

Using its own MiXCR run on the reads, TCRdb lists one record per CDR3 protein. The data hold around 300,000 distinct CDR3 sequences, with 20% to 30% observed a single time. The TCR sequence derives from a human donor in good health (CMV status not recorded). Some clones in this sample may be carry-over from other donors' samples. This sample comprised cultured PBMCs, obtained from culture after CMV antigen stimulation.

The CDR3 DNA follows: TGTGCCAGCAGAAAGGAAGGTTTCTCTGGAAACACCATATATTTT. This translates into CASRKEGFSGNTIYF. The chain uses TRBV2 and TRBJ1-3; D uncertain. Germline V gene data show CDR1 as SNHLY and CDR2 as FYNNEI. The CDR3 extends over 15 amino acids. V was trimmed by 6 bases and J by 0 bases, leaving 12 bases between them.